The 19 T cell receptor beta chains in this list originate from one sample, sequenced in a study of blood T cell repertoires in COVID-19. Clones were sequenced by immunoSEQ multiplex PCR, and TCRdb holds only the in-frame ones, with some missing. The sample holds nearly 350,000 clones, 90% to 95% seen once. The source material was peripheral blood. The receptor source for this set is a woman in her late teens or twenties who had recovered from COVID-19.

This clone was recorded only once. As DNA, the CDR3 is TGTGCCAGCAGCTTAGGTCCGGGGGGCACCGGGGAGCTGTTTTTT. Amino acid sequence: CASSLGPGGTGELFF. The J gene is TRBJ2-2, the V gene TRBV7-2; 7 bases are a match to TRBD2. J gave up 4 bases and V 1 base, and 3 bases lay outside the gene matches. This CDR3 has 15 amino acids. The germline CDR1 and CDR2 sequences are SGHTA and FQGNSA.

This clone was counted between two and nine times. The V call is TRBV6-1, the J call TRBJ1-5; 10 nucleotides line up with TRBD1. V lost 3 bases, J lost 3 bases, and 5 bases stayed unmatched. Germline-derived CDR1 and CDR2 are MNHNS and SASEGT. This CDR3 region has 16 residues. The CDR3 sequence: CASSDRTGGINQPQHF. CDR3 coding DNA: TGTGCCAGCAGTGACAGGACAGGGGGTATCAATCAGCCCCAGCATTTT.

The rearrangement links TRBV5-4 to TRBJ2-4; 8 nucleotides line up with TRBD1. From germline, CDR1 is SGHNT and CDR2 YYREEE (reference sequence). Trimming took 3 bases from V and 9 from J; bases not matched to a gene: 8. The CDR3 has 14 amino acids. CDR3 nucleotide sequence: TGTGCCAGCAGCTCCCGGACAGGGTCGGCCATTCAGTACTTC. As protein: CASSSRTGSAIQYF.

This chain connects TRBV28 to TRBJ1-5; D ambiguous. Germline loops: CDR1 MDHEN, CDR2 SYDVKM. The V end was cut by 3 bases, the J end by 5 bases, with 11 bases between. This CDR3 region has 14 residues. The CDR3 is CASSFSSDYQPQHF. The CDR3 bases are TGTGCCAGCAGTTTTTCTTCAGATTATCAGCCCCAGCATTTT.

In this sample, this clone turned up once. The chain links TRBV19 to TRBJ2-4; TRBD2 matches at 11 bases. The CDR3 length is 17 residues. Germline assignment: CDR1 LNHDA and CDR2 SQIVND (reference sequence). Trimming at V came to 4 bases and at J to 6 bases, leaving 11 bases not matched to a gene. The chain's CDR3 is CASSTGRLAGRGNIQYF. The CDR3 coding sequence is TGTGCCAGTAGTACCGGCCGACTAGCGGGACGGGGAAACATTCAGTACTTC.

The rearrangement joins TRBV3-1 (or the pseudogene TRBV3-2) to TRBJ1-2; TRBD1 aligns across 8 bases. CDR1 is LGHDT, CDR2 YNNKEL, per germline (reference sequence). V was pared by 4 bases and J by 3 bases, with 4 bases of the junction left unmatched. The CDR3 is made up of 14 amino acids. The CDR3 sequence is CASSPGQGDYGYTF. The CDR3 DNA is TGTGCCAGCAGCCCTGGACAGGGAGACTATGGCTACACCTTC.

About this clone: A much larger clone differs by one base, so this may be a read error. This chain connects TRBV6-6 to TRBJ1-1; D possibly corresponds to TRBD1 (6 bases). The V and J ends lost 2 bases and 5 bases respectively, with 12 bases between them. Germline CDR1 MNHNY, CDR2 SVGAGI (reference sequence). The CDR3 has 14 amino acids. The CDR3 is CASSYRGGKTEAFF. The CDR3 DNA follows: TGTGCCAGCAGTTACAGGGGGGGGAAAACTGAAGCTTTCTTT.

This chain uses TRBV6-5 with TRBJ1-1; D is possibly TRBD1 (5 bases). This CDR3 comprises 14 residues. CDR1 and CDR2 from the germline V gene are MNHEY and SVGAGI. V was pared by 0 bases and J by 6 bases, with 11 bases between. This chain's CDR3 is CASSYSRVIAEAFF. CDR3 bases: TGTGCCAGCAGTTACTCCAGGGTAATTGCTGAAGCTTTCTTT.

The chain uses TRBV23-1 and TRBJ2-1, with D hard to call. TRBV23-1 falls under the ORF class, with uncertain function. CDR3 length: 14 amino acids. The ends were cut back, 3 bases at V and 5 bases at J, with 11 bases in the middle. The chain's CDR3 is CASSQRLNDNEQFF. CDR3 nucleotides: TGCGCCAGCAGTCAGAGACTCAATGACAATGAGCAGTTCTTC.

This sequence joins TRBV5-6 and TRBJ1-5, with D maybe TRBD1 (6 bases). This CDR3 region has 14 residues. In germline, CDR1 is SGHDT, CDR2 YYEEEE. Trimming stripped 0 bases from V and 6 bases from J, with 10 bases between. The CDR3 sequence: CASSLVGTRQPQHF. CDR3 coding DNA: TGTGCCAGCAGCTTGGTGGGGACACGTCAGCCCCAGCATTTT.

This clone is a singleton in its sample. The sample carries other DNA sequences with the same CDR3. The chain uses TRBV10-3 and TRBJ2-5, with TRBD2 as a possible D gene (7 bases). Germline values: CDR1 ENHRY, CDR2 SYGVKD. Trimming took 3 bases from V and 2 from J, leaving 10 bases between them. This CDR3 is built from 14 residues. CDR3 DNA sequence: TGTGCCATCAGTGAAGGGGGGGAGCAAGAGACCCAGTACTTC. Protein sequence: CAISEGGEQETQYF.

The chain combines TRBV7-9 with TRBJ1-1; weak D call: TRBD1 (5 bases). The germline gives CDR1 SEHNR, CDR2 FQNEAQ (reference sequence). This CDR3 comprises 15 residues. V was clipped by 4 bases and J by 0 bases, with 12 bases between them. The CDR3 region has the DNA TGTGCCAGCAGCTGGGGGGAACCCCTGAACACTGAAGCTTTCTTT. Protein: CASSWGEPLNTEAFF.

V is TRBV12-3 or TRBV12-4 and J is TRBJ1-2; D unresolved. Deletions cut 2 bases from V and 6 bases from J, with 4 bases between. The CDR3 spans 11 residues. The CDR3 nucleotides read TGTGCCAGCAGTTTACGTCATGGCTACACCTTC. Protein: CASSLRHGYTF.

The rearrangement uses TRBV6-5 and TRBJ2-7; D perhaps matches TRBD1 (5 bases). The germline V gene encodes CDR1 MNHEY and CDR2 SVGAGI. Trimming removed 5 bases at V and 2 bases at J, with 10 bases between. The CDR3 runs 13 residues. The CDR3 DNA reads TGTGCCAGCAGTCCTGACAGACCCTACGAGCAGTACGTC. It is translated as CASSPDRPYEQYV.

This clone was seen a single time. This chain links TRBV11-2 with TRBJ2-5; D possibly corresponds to TRBD1 (6 bases). Deletions cut 2 bases from V and 0 bases from J, with 10 bases between. The CDR3 runs 15 residues. Germline V gives CDR1 SGHAT, CDR2 FQNNGV. The CDR3 reads CASSLSTGDQETQYF. The CDR3 DNA reads as TGTGCCAGCAGCTTATCGACAGGCGACCAAGAGACCCAGTACTTC.

Regarding this clone: This sample also contains other DNA sequences that code for the same CDR3. The chain recombines TRBV6-2 or TRBV6-3 with TRBJ1-5; D is unclear. V lost 2 bases, J lost 7 bases, and 12 bases lay in between. The CDR3 length is 14 residues. The germline V gene has CDR1 MNHEY and CDR2 SVGEGT. As DNA, the CDR3 is TGTGCCAGCAGTTACCGAGGCGGAGGACAGCCCCAGCATTTT. Translated: CASSYRGGGQPQHF.

The chain joins TRBV11-3 to TRBJ1-4; TRBD1 agrees at 9 bases. CDR3 length: 14 residues. V was pared by 2 bases and J by 10 bases, with 5 bases of the junction left unmatched. Germline assignment: CDR1 SGHNT and CDR2 YENEEA. CDR3 in amino acids: CASSLTGGSGKLFF. CDR3 DNA: TGTGCCAGCAGCTTAACAGGGGGCTCCGGAAAACTGTTTTTT.

The V and J genes are TRBV3-1 (or the pseudogene TRBV3-2) and TRBJ2-3; 8 positions agree with TRBD2. Germline assignment: CDR1 LGHDT and CDR2 YNNKEL (reference sequence). J was trimmed by 6 bases and V by 4 bases; bases with no gene match: 6. There are 14 residues in the CDR3. DNA for the CDR3: TGTGCCAGCAGCCTCGGGAGGGGCCACGATACGCAGTATTTT. Amino acid sequence: CASSLGRGHDTQYF.

The chain is built from TRBV9 and TRBJ1-2; D might be TRBD1 (6 bases). Germline loops: CDR1 SGDLS, CDR2 YYNGEE. The CDR3 consists of 12 residues. Trimming took off 4 bases at V and 8 bases at J, with 12 bases between the two ends. The CDR3 bases are TGTGCCAGCAGCCTCACGAGGGGGGGCTACACCTTC. Protein product: CASSLTRGGYTF.